These 21 T cell receptor beta chains originate from one sample sequenced in a study of cytomegalovirus exposure and HLA in healthy donors. The PCR was carried out with 60 Vbeta primers and 13 Jbeta primers. TCRdb's table, derived via immunoSEQ multiplex PCR, lists solely in-frame clones and lacks some. The table records around 120,000 clones, approximately 80% of them present only once. Sequencing was carried out using PBMCs. Receptors were obtained from a woman between 40 and 55 years old in good health and CMV-seronegative.

The genes are TRBV28 and TRBJ1-6; D uncertain. Trimming cost V 2 bases and J 4 bases, with 9 bases left between them. The V gene's germline CDR1 is MDHEN and CDR2 SYDVKM. The CDR3 consists of 15 residues. The CDR3 loop is CASSLAAEYNSPLHF. DNA of the CDR3: TGTGCCAGCAGTTTAGCGGCAGAATATAATTCACCCCTCCACTTT.

The chain joins TRBV9 to TRBJ1-1, with 9 nucleotides matching TRBD1. The V and J ends lost 0 bases and 1 base, in that order; junction bases with no gene match: 4. This CDR3 comprises 16 residues. Germline CDR1 SGDLS, CDR2 YYNGEE. Here the CDR3 reads CASSVGDRGRNTEAFF. The CDR3 nucleotides are TGTGCCAGCAGCGTAGGAGACAGGGGGAGGAACACTGAAGCTTTCTTT.

This chain connects TRBV6-5 to TRBJ1-4; D is uncertain. The CDR3 sequence is 15 residues long. Trimming removed 11 bases at V and 0 bases at J, with 16 bases between. Germline loops: CDR1 MNHEY, CDR2 SVGAGI. The CDR3 sequence: CAARPRTTTNEKLFF. CDR3 nucleotide sequence: TGTGCCGCGCGCCCGCGCACTACAACTAATGAAAAACTGTTTTTT.

This sequence joins TRBV7-9 and TRBJ2-3; D ambiguous. Trimming stripped 1 base from V and 8 bases from J, with 10 bases between. The CDR3 length is 13 residues. The V gene's germline CDR1 is SEHNR and CDR2 FQNEAQ (reference sequence). CDR3 sequence: CASSLDLQLTQYF. In nucleotides, the CDR3 is TGTGCCAGCAGCTTAGACCTTCAACTTACGCAGTATTTT.

Only a few counts were recorded for this clone. The chain links TRBV19 to TRBJ1-1; 11 bases line up with TRBD1. Germline values: CDR1 LNHDA, CDR2 SQIVND (reference sequence). Trimming at V came to 6 bases and at J to 5 bases, leaving 5 bases not matched to a gene. The CDR3 has 14 residues. DNA of the CDR3: TGTGCCAGTAGCCGGACAGGGGGCGGTACTGAAGCTTTCTTT. It translates to CASSRTGGGTEAFF.

Regarding this clone: At one boundary the junction diverges from the germline segment, which might be a read error. This sequence joins TRBV9 and TRBJ1-4; D is perhaps TRBD1 (5 bases). The CDR3 has 12 residues. The germline CDR1 and CDR2 sequences are SGDLS and YYNGEE. The CDR3 here is CASSAAVGGLNF. The CDR3 bases are TGTGCCAGCAGCGCCGCAGTTGGGGGACTTAATTTT.

The chain links TRBV27 to TRBJ2-7; D perhaps matches TRBD1 (5 bases). Germline V gives CDR1 MNHEY, CDR2 SMNVEV (reference sequence). V was pared by 4 bases and J by 5 bases, with 15 bases between. The CDR3 spans 14 residues. The CDR3 DNA sequence: TGTGCCAGCAGTTCCTATTGGACAAGCAACGAGCAGTACTTC. As protein: CASSSYWTSNEQYF.

The J gene is TRBJ2-5, the V gene TRBV6-6, with 7 bases matching TRBD1. CDR3 length: 14 residues. J lost 2 bases, V lost 4 bases, and 4 bases had no gene match. Germline V gene data show CDR1 as MNHNY and CDR2 as SVGAGI (reference sequence). CDR3 loop: CASSFPGQQETQYF. Here the CDR3 DNA reads TGTGCCAGCAGTTTTCCGGGACAGCAAGAGACCCAGTACTTC.

CDR3: CASSLSPRGEATF. The CDR3 coding sequence is TGTGCCAGCAGCTTATCCCCTCGGGGGGAGGCCACCTTC. This chain links TRBV7-3 with TRBJ1-2; D perhaps matches TRBD1 (5 bases). The length of the CDR3 is 13 residues. V shed 2 bases and J shed 13 bases, with 17 bases lying between them. CDR1 is SGHTA, CDR2 FQGTGA, per germline.

The J gene is TRBJ2-3, the V gene TRBV5-1; TRBD2 matches 9 bases. In germline, CDR1 is SGHRS, CDR2 YFSETQ. V was pared by 0 bases and J by 2 bases, with 4 bases of the junction left unmatched. The CDR3 runs 16 residues. The CDR3 nucleotides are TGCGCCAGCAGCTTGGCTGCGGGGGGGTACACAGATACGCAGTATTTT. It translates to CASSLAAGGYTDTQYF. The full variable domain, with the rest looked up from reference TRBV5-1 and TRBJ2-3, is KAGVTQTPRYLIKTRGQQVTLSCSPISGHRSVSWYQQTPGQGLQFLFEYFSETQRNKGNFPGRFSGRQFSNSRSEMNVSTLELGDSALYLCASSLAAGGYTDTQYFGPGTRLTVL.

V usage is TRBV5-6 and J usage is TRBJ1-5, with D unclear. The CDR3 runs 15 residues. Germline V CDR1 and CDR2: SGHDT, YYEEEE. V lost 0 bases and J 2 bases, leaving 9 bases between the germline ends. CDR3 sequence reads: CASSLAVSGNQPQHF. CDR3 bases: TGTGCCAGCAGCTTGGCGGTAAGTGGCAATCAGCCCCAGCATTTT.

The gene calls are TRBV6-6 and TRBJ2-2, with 7 nucleotides matching TRBD2. The germline V gene has CDR1 MNHNY and CDR2 SVGAGI (reference sequence). V dropped 3 bases and J dropped 4; count of bases not matched to a gene: 5. CDR3 length: 15 amino acids. The CDR3 loop reads CASSYSASGTGELFF. CDR3 in DNA: TGTGCCAGCAGTTATTCGGCTAGCGGCACCGGGGAGCTGTTTTTT.

The genes are TRBV19 and TRBJ1-1; 8 bases map to TRBD1. Germline values: CDR1 LNHDA, CDR2 SQIVND (reference sequence). The V gene end was trimmed by 3 bases and the J gene end by 2 bases; junction bases not matched to a gene: 5. The CDR3 has 15 residues. The CDR3 DNA sequence: TGTGCCAGTAGTATCCCGACAGGGGCTAACACTGAAGCTTTCTTT. It yields the protein CASSIPTGANTEAFF. The complete variable domain, with remaining parts taken from reference TRBV19 and TRBJ1-1, reads DGGITQSPKYLFRKEGQNVTLSCEQNLNHDAMYWYRQDPGQGLRLIYYSQIVNDFQKGDIAEGYSVSREKKESFPLTVTSAQKNPTAFYLCASSIPTGANTEAFFGQGTRLTVV.

This chain uses TRBV5-1 with TRBJ2-2; 12 nucleotides align to TRBD2. The CDR3 extends over 17 amino acids. CDR1 and CDR2 from the germline V gene are SGHRS and YFSETQ. With V trimmed by 4 bases and J by 1 base, 5 bases remained unmatched. This CDR3 reads CASSALLAGGNTGELFF. The CDR3 DNA reads as TGCGCCAGCAGCGCACTACTAGCGGGGGGGAACACCGGGGAGCTGTTTTTT.

This chain's CDR3 is CASSQMTSGGEQYF. Written as DNA, the CDR3 is TGTGCCAGCAGCCAGATGACTAGCGGGGGCGAGCAGTACTTC. The V and J genes are TRBV4-2 and TRBJ2-7; 12 nucleotides agree with TRBD2. The CDR3 extends over 14 amino acids. With 3 bases clipped from V and 6 bases from J, the junction kept 3 bases outside the gene matches. Looked up from germline, CDR1 is LGHNA and CDR2 is YNFKEQ.

V is TRBV9 and J is TRBJ2-2, with D tentatively TRBD1 (12 bases). This CDR3 comprises 23 residues. V was trimmed by 4 bases and J by 3 bases, leaving 37 bases between them. From germline, CDR1 is SGDLS and CDR2 YYNGEE. The CDR3 DNA is TGTGCCAGCAGCCCCATCGGGACAGGGGGCCCGATTACTAGCGGGAGATACACCGGGGAGCTGTTTTTT. Translated: CASSPIGTGGPITSGRYTGELFF.

The CDR3 region is CASSSQVFLSYEQYF. In DNA form, the CDR3 reads TGTGCCAGCAGCTCCCAGGTTTTTCTTTCCTACGAGCAGTACTTC. The chain uses TRBV7-9 and TRBJ2-7; no definite D call. V was shortened by 4 bases and J by 1 base, with 14 bases between the two germline ends. This CDR3 is built from 15 residues. Per the germline V gene, CDR1 is SEHNR and CDR2 is FQNEAQ (reference sequence). Based on the CDR3 plus reference TRBV7-9 and TRBJ2-7, the full variable domain is DTGVSQNPRHKITKRGQNVTFRCDPISEHNRLYWYRQTLGQGPEFLTYFQNEAQLEKSRLLSDRFSAERPKGSFSTLEIQRTEQGDSAMYLCASSSQVFLSYEQYFGPGTRLTVT.

The gene calls are TRBV7-2 and TRBJ2-3; TRBD2 agrees at 14 bases. With V trimmed by 7 bases and J by 0 bases, 6 bases remained unmatched. The CDR3 extends over 17 amino acids. CDR1 SGHTA and CDR2 FQGNSA come from the germline V gene. The CDR3 sequence: CASNGLAGGWSTDTQYF. The CDR3 region has the DNA TGTGCCAGCAACGGACTAGCGGGAGGATGGAGCACAGATACGCAGTATTTT.

The chain combines TRBV5-1 with TRBJ2-7, with no clear D. The CDR3 loop spans 15 amino acids. Germline V gives CDR1 SGHRS, CDR2 YFSETQ. V lost 0 bases to trimming and J lost 1 base, with 11 bases between them. CDR3 loop: CASSLVRIGSYEQYF. The CDR3 nucleotides are TGCGCCAGCAGCTTGGTTCGAATCGGGTCCTACGAGCAGTACTTC.

The CDR3 reads CASKRDILNEKLFF. CDR3 in DNA: TGTGCCAGCAAGCGGGACATTCTTAATGAAAAACTGTTTTTT. The rearrangement links TRBV2 to TRBJ1-4; D might be TRBD1 (6 bases). Per the germline V gene, CDR1 is SNHLY and CDR2 is FYNNEI. The CDR3 extends over 14 amino acids. With 7 bases removed from V and 4 bases from J, the gap between germline ends came to 13 bases.

The J gene is TRBJ1-5, the V gene TRBV5-1; 8 bases line up with TRBD1. V was pared by 0 bases and J by 5 bases, with 4 bases of the junction left unmatched. Germline values: CDR1 SGHRS, CDR2 YFSETQ. CDR3 length: 15 amino acids. CDR3 nucleotides: TGCGCCAGCAGCTTGGGGACAGGGCTTCATCAGCCCCAGCATTTT. Translation: CASSLGTGLHQPQHF.